Listed below are T cell receptor beta chains from one sample, sequenced in a study of blood T cell repertoires in COVID-19. Assay used: immunoSEQ multiplex PCR; TCRdb lists only in-frame clones, some missing. There are over 90,000 clones in the sample; just over 85% occur only once, and about 3% lies in the top ten. Sequencing was performed on peripheral blood. These receptors were taken from a human donor in a cohort sampled during active COVID-19. CDR3s include the opening cysteine and the closing phenylalanine or tryptophan. The D gene is left open where the match is weak. Some rows mark clone size as missing; the rest say once, few, many or name a class of expanded clone.

J: TRBJ2-7; size: once; V: TRBV4-1; D: TRBD1; CDR3: CASSDRQGLEQYF; DNA: TGCGCCAGCAGCGACCGACAGGGGCTCGAGCAGTACTTC
J: TRBJ1-1; size: -; V: TRBV27; D: TRBD1; CDR3: CASSLTIRTGGTEAFF; DNA: TGTGCCAGCAGCTTAACGATACGGACAGGGGGCACTGAAGCTTTCTTT
J: TRBJ2-7; size: once; V: TRBV6-5; D: -; CDR3: CASSYVGTLIYEQYF; DNA: TGTGCCAGCAGTTACGTGGGGACACTAATCTACGAGCAGTACTTC
J: TRBJ2-7; size: -; V: TRBV5-8; D: -; CDR3: CASSQTYEQYF; DNA: TGTGCCAGCAGCCAGACCTACGAGCAGTACTTC
J: TRBJ1-1; size: -; V: TRBV23-1; D: -; CDR3: CASSQRQGREAFF; DNA: TGCGCCAGCAGTCAACGGCAGGGGAGAGAAGCTTTCTTT
J: TRBJ1-1; size: -; V: TRBV4-3; D: -; CDR3: CASSQDFRGRWTEAFF; DNA: TGCGCCAGCAGCCAAGATTTTCGGGGGAGATGGACTGAAGCTTTCTTT
J: TRBJ2-7; size: -; V: TRBV19; D: -; CDR3: CASSIGNWAGSSYEQYF; DNA: TGTGCCAGTAGTATAGGCAACTGGGCGGGATCCTCCTACGAGCAGTACTTC
J: TRBJ2-3; size: -; V: TRBV7-2; D: TRBD2; CDR3: CASSLQREPFSTDTQYF; DNA: TGTGCCAGCAGCTTACAGCGGGAGCCCTTTAGCACAGATACGCAGTATTTT
J: TRBJ2-7; size: -; V: TRBV7-9; D: TRBD2; CDR3: CASSSGTSGGKQYF; DNA: TGTGCCAGCAGCTCCGGGACTAGCGGGGGAAAACAGTACTTC
J: TRBJ1-1; size: -; V: TRBV10-1; D: -; CDR3: CASSAGRYNTEAFF; DNA: TGCGCCAGCAGTGCGGGAAGATACAACACTGAAGCTTTCTTT
J: TRBJ2-2; size: -; V: TRBV7-2; D: -; CDR3: CASSLSGTNTGELFF; DNA: TGTGCCAGCAGCCTAAGCGGAACAAACACCGGGGAGCTGTTTTTT
J: TRBJ1-1; size: -; V: TRBV7-6; D: -; CDR3: CASSSTGGPNRGGEAFF; DNA: TGTGCCAGCAGCTCCACGGGAGGCCCCAACCGGGGGGGTGAAGCTTTCTTT
J: TRBJ2-3; size: -; V: TRBV4-2; D: TRBD2; CDR3: CASSLPPGLAGGSGTDTQYF; DNA: TGTGCCAGCAGCCTCCCTCCGGGACTAGCGGGAGGGTCGGGCACAGATACGCAGTATTTT
J: TRBJ1-4; size: -; V: TRBV19; D: -; CDR3: CASSIDSTNEKLFF; DNA: TGTGCCAGTAGTATTGACTCAACTAATGAAAAACTGTTTTTT
J: TRBJ2-5; size: -; V: TRBV4-1; D: -; CDR3: CASSQLNLGGLWETQYF; DNA: TGCGCCAGCAGCCAGCTTAATCTAGGCGGATTGTGGGAGACCCAGTACTTC
J: TRBJ2-3; size: -; V: TRBV19; D: -; CDR3: CASSIDSGTQYF; DNA: TGTGCCAGTAGTATAGACTCCGGGACGCAGTATTTT
J: TRBJ2-7; size: once; V: TRBV6-5; D: -; CDR3: CASSLGTTYEQYF; DNA: TGTGCCAGCAGTCTCGGGACAACCTACGAGCAGTACTTC
J: TRBJ2-5; size: -; V: TRBV5-1; D: -; CDR3: CASSLSETQYF; DNA: TGCGCCAGCAGCCTGTCGGAGACCCAGTACTTC
J: TRBJ1-2; size: -; V: TRBV6-5; D: TRBD1; CDR3: CASRRPGGGDGYTF; DNA: TGTGCCAGCAGGCGCCCAGGGGGTGGGGACGGCTACACCTTC
J: TRBJ1-1; size: -; V: TRBV6-5; D: TRBD1; CDR3: CASSQQGLNTEAFF; DNA: TGTGCCAGCAGTCAACAGGGGTTGAACACTGAAGCTTTCTTT
J: TRBJ2-4; size: -; V: TRBV10-2; D: -; CDR3: CASTLLNIQYF; DNA: TGCGCCAGCACCCTCTTAAACATTCAGTACTTC
J: TRBJ1-2; size: once; V: TRBV6-6; D: TRBD1; CDR3: CASSSWTGEYGYTF; DNA: TGTGCCAGCAGTTCCTGGACAGGGGAGTATGGCTACACCTTC
J: TRBJ1-5; size: -; V: TRBV18; D: TRBD1; CDR3: CASSLTGTDNQPQHF; DNA: TGTGCCAGCTCACTCACCGGGACAGACAATCAGCCCCAGCATTTT
J: TRBJ2-1; size: -; V: TRBV11-2; D: TRBD2; CDR3: CASSSPSGNNEQFF; DNA: TGTGCCAGCAGCTCGCCTAGCGGAAACAATGAGCAGTTCTTC
J: TRBJ1-4; size: -; V: TRBV5-1; D: -; CDR3: CASSTGGTNEKLFF; DNA: TGCGCCAGCAGCACGGGGGGTACTAATGAAAAACTGTTTTTT
J: TRBJ1-1; size: once; V: TRBV2; D: -; CDR3: CASSGWGSTPEAFF; DNA: TGTGCCAGCAGCGGGTGGGGCAGCACGCCTGAAGCTTTCTTT
J: TRBJ2-7; size: few; V: TRBV6-2/TRBV6-3; D: TRBD1; CDR3: CASSTWDRSSYEQYF; DNA: TGTGCCAGCAGTACCTGGGACAGAAGCTCCTACGAGCAGTACTTC
J: TRBJ2-6; size: few; V: TRBV12-5; D: -; CDR3: CASGLVGTPGSGANVLTF; DNA: TGTGCTAGTGGTTTGGTAGGAACTCCAGGCTCTGGGGCCAACGTCCTGACTTTC
J: TRBJ2-1; size: -; V: TRBV6-6; D: -; CDR3: CASSRGGSYNEQFF; DNA: TGTGCCAGCAGCCGCGGAGGGTCCTACAATGAGCAGTTCTTC
J: TRBJ2-3; size: -; V: TRBV5-1; D: TRBD1; CDR3: CASSLTGVITDTQYF; DNA: TGCGCCAGCAGCTTGACAGGGGTAATCACAGATACGCAGTATTTT
J: TRBJ1-5; size: once; V: TRBV30; D: -; CDR3: CAWSGQFDQPQHF; DNA: TGTGCCTGGAGTGGACAGTTTGATCAGCCCCAGCATTTT
J: TRBJ2-2; size: -; V: TRBV7-2; D: -; CDR3: CASSWRGGIGAGELFF; DNA: TGTGCCAGCAGCTGGCGTGGCGGGATCGGGGCCGGGGAGCTGTTTTTT
J: TRBJ2-5; size: -; V: TRBV7-8; D: TRBD1; CDR3: CASSSYKTGGDETQYF; DNA: TGTGCCAGCAGCTCTTACAAGACAGGGGGCGATGAGACCCAGTACTTC
J: TRBJ1-1; size: -; V: TRBV4-1; D: TRBD1; CDR3: CASSPIGTGRANTEAFF; DNA: TGCGCCAGCAGCCCCATCGGGACAGGGAGAGCGAACACTGAAGCTTTCTTT
J: TRBJ1-1; size: -; V: TRBV3-1/TRBV3-2; D: -; CDR3: CASSRLTMNTEAFF; DNA: TGTGCCAGCAGCCGCCTAACCATGAACACTGAAGCTTTCTTT
J: TRBJ1-1; size: -; V: TRBV2; D: TRBD1; CDR3: CATSGGVTEAFF; DNA: TGTGCCACGTCAGGGGGCGTCACTGAAGCTTTCTTT
J: TRBJ1-1; size: -; V: TRBV2; D: TRBD1; CDR3: CASTATQGTTEAFF; DNA: TGTGCCAGCACCGCAACACAGGGGACCACTGAAGCTTTCTTT
J: TRBJ2-7; size: once; V: TRBV28; D: -; CDR3: CASSFWKGRREQYF; DNA: TGTGCCAGCAGTTTTTGGAAGGGGCGTCGGGAGCAGTACTTC
J: TRBJ1-1; size: -; V: TRBV29-1; D: -; CDR3: CSVSRGNTEAFF; DNA: TGCAGCGTTTCCAGGGGGAACACTGAAGCTTTCTTT
J: TRBJ1-5; size: -; V: TRBV24-1; D: -; CDR3: CATSVGGNQPQHF; DNA: TGTGCCACCAGTGTGGGGGGAAATCAGCCCCAGCATTTT
J: TRBJ2-7; size: once; V: TRBV5-4; D: -; CDR3: CASSFVRGEQYF; DNA: TGTGCCAGCAGCTTCGTTCGGGGGGAGCAGTACTTC
J: TRBJ2-5; size: few; V: TRBV4-3; D: -; CDR3: CASSQGKGRGETQYF; DNA: TGCGCCAGCAGCCAAGGAAAGGGGCGGGGAGAGACCCAGTACTTC
J: TRBJ1-1; size: -; V: TRBV5-1; D: TRBD1; CDR3: CASSLSGTGNTEAFF; DNA: TGCGCCAGCAGCTTGAGTGGGACAGGGAACACTGAAGCTTTCTTT
J: TRBJ1-2; size: -; V: TRBV7-2; D: -; CDR3: CASSYLQISYGYTF; DNA: TGTGCCAGCAGCTACCTACAGATTTCCTATGGCTACACCTTC
J: TRBJ2-6; size: once; V: TRBV5-1; D: -; CDR3: CASSLGPPRANVLTF; DNA: TGCGCCAGCAGCTTGGGGCCGCCAAGGGCCAACGTCCTGACTTTC
J: TRBJ2-5; size: -; V: TRBV6-6; D: -; CDR3: CASSRGALETQYF; DNA: TGTGCCAGCAGCCGGGGAGCGCTCGAGACCCAGTACTTC
J: TRBJ2-5; size: -; V: TRBV6-2/TRBV6-3; D: TRBD1; CDR3: CASSYRRRGIVETQYF; DNA: TGTGCCAGCAGTTACCGGCGCAGGGGGATCGTGGAGACCCAGTACTTC
J: TRBJ1-5; size: -; V: TRBV7-2; D: TRBD1; CDR3: CASSFLFRGQPQHF; DNA: TGTGCCAGCAGCTTTCTTTTCAGGGGGCAGCCCCAGCATTTT
J: TRBJ2-1; size: few; V: TRBV11-3; D: TRBD2; CDR3: CASSLRTSGTVKPNEQFF; DNA: TGTGCCAGCAGCTTGCGGACTAGCGGGACGGTTAAGCCCAATGAGCAGTTCTTC
J: TRBJ1-5; size: few; V: TRBV5-6; D: TRBD1; CDR3: CASSSSSDRDNQPQHF; DNA: TGTGCCAGCAGCTCGTCCTCGGACAGGGACAATCAGCCCCAGCATTTT
J: TRBJ1-1; size: -; V: TRBV6-5; D: -; CDR3: CASSYDRRGTEAFF; DNA: TGTGCCAGCAGTTACGACAGAAGGGGCACTGAAGCTTTCTTT
J: TRBJ2-7; size: -; V: TRBV5-6; D: TRBD2; CDR3: CASSLFLVAGASYEQYF; DNA: TGTGCCAGCAGCTTGTTCTTGGTGGCGGGAGCCTCCTACGAGCAGTACTTC
J: TRBJ2-1; size: -; V: TRBV10-3; D: TRBD2; CDR3: CAISEERGGNNEQFF; DNA: TGTGCCATCAGTGAAGAGCGGGGGGGAAACAATGAGCAGTTCTTC
J: TRBJ2-7; size: -; V: TRBV15; D: TRBD1; CDR3: CATSRYRDRGVDEQYF; DNA: TGTGCCACCAGCAGATACCGCGACAGGGGAGTTGACGAGCAGTACTTC
J: TRBJ1-2; size: few; V: TRBV4-3; D: -; CDR3: CASSQEGRDFDGYTF; DNA: TGCGCCAGCAGCCAAGAAGGGAGGGACTTCGACGGCTACACCTTC
J: TRBJ2-3; size: -; V: TRBV19; D: -; CDR3: CASSIEGGASTDTQYF; DNA: TGTGCCAGTAGTATAGAAGGGGGGGCGAGCACAGATACGCAGTATTTT
J: TRBJ1-1; size: -; V: TRBV5-6; D: TRBD1; CDR3: CASSLVGQGASVAFF; DNA: TGTGCCAGCAGCTTGGTGGGACAGGGGGCGTCGGTAGCTTTCTTT
J: TRBJ1-1; size: many; V: TRBV29-1; D: -; CDR3: CSAQENTEAFF; DNA: TGCAGCGCCCAGGAGAACACTGAAGCTTTCTTT
J: TRBJ1-1; size: -; V: TRBV30; D: TRBD1; CDR3: CAWKTGANTEAFF; DNA: TGTGCCTGGAAAACAGGGGCGAACACTGAAGCTTTCTTT